This TCR beta chain came from a study of OX40 agonist ivuxolimab in advanced cancers. Study as a whole: At doses from 0.01 to 10 mg/kg, patients were given intravenous ivuxolimab every 2 weeks. Patients were roughly 81% male with ages roughly 23 to 79, mean 60. In three patients, partial responses were observed, one with hepatocellular carcinoma and two with cutaneous melanoma.

The length of the CDR3 is 14 residues. The germline gives CDR1 GTSNPN, CDR2 SVGIG (reference sequence). With 2 bases removed from V and 2 bases from J, the gap between germline ends came to 13 bases. The study's findings and limits: Expanded clones were, on average, more numerous among CD8+ T cells than CD4+.

A remark on this clone: Its antigen is currently unknown.

Clones were read by immunoSEQ multiplex PCR, and TCRdb kept only the in-frame ones, dropping some. The table lists 65,000 to 95,000 clones, about 92% of them singletons. The sequence came from an adult with an advanced solid tumor such as melanoma, head and neck, liver or kidney cancer. The specimen comprised CD4+ or CD8+ T cells sorted from blood, sampled in a trial of the OX40 agonist ivuxolimab. This chain links TRBV30 with TRBJ2-7; D might be TRBD1 or TRBD2, each matching 5 bases. The DNA for the CDR3 is TGTGCCTGGAGTCCCGGGACGGTAACCTACGAGCAGTACTTC. It yields the protein CAWSPGTVTYEQYF.